This paragraph covers one TCR beta chain sequence. This clonotype was observed a handful of times. Its antigen remains undetermined. Base-call qualities are not available, and no considerably larger clone is one nucleotide away. Sequencing was performed on an Illumina NovaSeq 6000. Using 5'RACE with constant-segment primers, TCRalpha and TCRbeta cDNA libraries were constructed, with sample barcodes and unique molecular identifiers added in the process. Trizol reagent was used to extract RNA from every sample. Library amplification was performed in two PCR steps, and a second sample barcode and Illumina TruSeq adapters were introduced in the second step. The libraries were sequenced on an Illumina NovaSeq using 2 x 150 bp paired-end reads. The published analysis was carried out like this. With migec v1.2.7, reads were demultiplexed and then collapsed into UMI-guided consensus sequences. Using mixcr v2.1.11, the UMI consensuses were aligned to TRA and TRB V and J templates and assembled into clonotypes. Expanded or contracted clonotypes were those called significant by both edgeR and NoisET, with noise models trained on biological replicates. edgeR calls used a false discovery rate-adjusted p below 0.01 and a log2 fold-change threshold of 1. PCA with hierarchical clustering of max-normalized trajectories of the 1000 most abundant clonotypes was used as exploratory dynamics analysis. The CD4 or CD8 phenotype of responding clones was assigned using the separately sequenced CD4+ and CD8+ repertoires. TCRdb trimmed public reads at Q25 via fastp, called clones via MiXCR and kept in-frame beta chains. Each record represents a unique CDR3 protein, reported with the most common genes and DNA among its rows. TCRdb assigned the V and J calls; the authors' analysis was not used. For this sample the table gives 250,000 to 350,000 distinct CDR3 sequences, of which roughly an eighth were detected only once. Roughly 23% of the sample is held by the ten biggest clonotypes.

The junction carries 19 bases between V and J, which are trimmed by 7 bases and 9 bases respectively. The CDR3 sequence holds 14 residues, the cysteine and phenylalanine included. Only CDR3 DNA remains: 42 bases, in frame from the first base. The sample comes from a study of T-cell memory formation after mild COVID-19 (dated by TCRdb to about 2021). In the study overall: TCR sequence clusters from the two donors were largely donor specific. In a couple of donors, T-cell clones that expanded and contracted after mild COVID-19 were tracked by sequencing TCRalpha and TCRbeta repertoires over time. The cohort comprised two young, previously healthy adult volunteers, one female and one male. Points the paper makes about the study in general: Contracting CD4+ clones were found mainly in CM and EM memory subsets, while CD8+ clones were enriched in EMRA. Some responding clones were detected in pre-infection memory, which suggested that pre-existing cross-reactive memory T cells had joined the SARS-CoV-2 response. Only a couple of mild cases were covered in the study, and larger cohorts including severe cases with pre-infection samples were considered necessary. SARS-CoV-2 specificity of the second-wave clones peaking on day 37 was not confirmed. Clones that contracted from day 15 to 85 showed balanced CD4/CD8 phenotypes, whereas a second wave of clones that expanded from day 15 to 37 leaned towards CD4+.

Ficoll-Paque density gradient centrifugation was used to isolate PBMCs. The receptor was isolated from a man between 18 and 35 years old who had mild COVID-19 (a few samples of this study predate the infection). The sample titles of this study are shuffled in the database, so cell type and time point are left out; the donor was told from shared clones. The chain was built from TRBV12-3 or TRBV12-4 and TRBJ1-3; the best D guess is TRBD1, with 5 bases matching. Source material: PBMCs or a T cell subset sorted from them (not recorded which). Here is the DNA: TGTGCCAGCAACCGGGGACTGGGGCGGGCCACCATATATTTT. It codes for CASNRGLGRATIYF.